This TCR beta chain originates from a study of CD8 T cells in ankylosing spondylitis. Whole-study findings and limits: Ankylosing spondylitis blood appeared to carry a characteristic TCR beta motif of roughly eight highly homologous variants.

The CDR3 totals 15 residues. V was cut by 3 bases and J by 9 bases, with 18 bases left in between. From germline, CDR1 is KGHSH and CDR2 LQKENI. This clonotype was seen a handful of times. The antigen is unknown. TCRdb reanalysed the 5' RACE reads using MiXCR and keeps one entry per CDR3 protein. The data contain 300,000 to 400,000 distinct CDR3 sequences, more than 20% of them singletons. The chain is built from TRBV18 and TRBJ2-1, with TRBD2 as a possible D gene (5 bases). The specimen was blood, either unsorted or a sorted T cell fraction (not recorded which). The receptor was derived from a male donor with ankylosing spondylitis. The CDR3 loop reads CASSPSEVARGEQFF. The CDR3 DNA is TGTGCCAGCTCACCGTCGGAGGTAGCTCGAGGTGAGCAGTTCTTC. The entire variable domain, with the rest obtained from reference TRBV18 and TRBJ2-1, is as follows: NAGVMQNPRHLVRRRGQEARLRCSPMKGHSHVYWYRQLPEEGLKFMVYLQKENIIDESGMPKERFSAEFPKEGPSILRIQQVVRGDSAAYFCASSPSEVARGEQFFGPGTRLTVL.